Given below is one TCR beta chain in context. This clone's antigen is unknown. Per-base quality was not reported, and no clone a single base away is much larger than it. TCRbeta CDR3 regions were amplified from genomic DNA using the immunoSEQ Assay, a bias-controlled multiplex PCR. The source study handled its data this way. Nucleated cell counts per sample were estimated from amplification of reference gene primers within the assay. To quantify the absolute abundance of each unique TCRbeta CDR3 rearrangement, sequence reads were collapsed and filtered. For each sample, productive Simpson clonality was calculated as the square root of Simpson's diversity index over productive rearrangements. Held by TCRdb, this immuneACCESS table contains in-frame sequences only and omits some clones. Under half of the omission traces to an unresolved V gene where checked; the cause of the rest is unknown. That table supplies the V and J calls and clone size; D and trimming were determined from the DNA. For this sample the table gives about 160,000 clones, of which around 89% were detected only once. 6.5% to 8% of the sample is held by the ten biggest clonotypes.

The source of the sample is a study of blood T cell repertoires in COVID-19 (TCRdb year 2020). Study-wide context: Samples from collaborators originated in the United States, Italy and Spain and spanned both the acute and convalescent phases of COVID-19. The material from the prospective study consisted of cDNA or gDNA derived from T cells, B-cell-depleted T cells, or PBMCs. A freely available public database, intended as a resource for researchers studying the immune response to SARS-CoV-2, is where the repertoires were released. Nearly every sample came with metadata listing a de-identified subject ID, COVID-19 status, age in years and sex. Where HLA class I and class II types were available, the types were taken from metadata supplied by the sample provider, not from assay-based typing. The dataset comprised deeply sampled blood TCRbeta repertoires from subjects exposed to, actively infected with, or recovered from COVID-19. Samples came from the ongoing ImmuneRACE study (first 160 participants) plus 1,254 subjects from 6 global collaborators.

The research as a whole found: Clinical and demographic metadata were provided uncurated, with the amount varying by source and participant.

Including cysteine and phenylalanine, the CDR3 has 15 amino acids. Just the 45-base CDR3 DNA is kept, in frame starting at base 1. V loses 6 bases at its end and J loses 10 bases; junction bases beyond the gene matches: 9. CDR1 and CDR2 are read off the germline V gene (reference sequence) as LGHDT and YNNKEL. Participants in the prospective study were aged roughly 18 to 89 years, lived in under 30 United States geographic areas, and enrolled through a virtual design. To assign participants to cohorts, the prospective study relied on clinical history that participants themselves reported in a screening survey and a study questionnaire. ImmuneRACE Cohort 3 recovered participants were defined by two consecutive negative NP/OP PCR tests, healthcare professional clearance, or symptom resolution. In the prospective study, mobile phlebotomists collected whole blood, serum and a nasopharyngeal or oropharyngeal swab from each participant. Participants in the prospective study had the option to provide additional blood draws and questionnaires over an approximately 2-month period. Prospective study blood samples were shipped either frozen or at room temperature before DNA extraction.

This clonotype was sampled from a woman aged 50 to 65 who had recovered from COVID-19. The sample taken for sequencing was PBMCs or T cells enriched from blood (not recorded which). The chain couples TRBV3-1 (or the pseudogene TRBV3-2) to TRBJ2-1; TRBD2 agrees with 13 junctional bases. The DNA sequence is given as TGTGCCAGCAGGCTACTAGCGGGGGGGCCGGGGGAGCAGTTCTTC. It translates as CASRLLAGGPGEQFF.